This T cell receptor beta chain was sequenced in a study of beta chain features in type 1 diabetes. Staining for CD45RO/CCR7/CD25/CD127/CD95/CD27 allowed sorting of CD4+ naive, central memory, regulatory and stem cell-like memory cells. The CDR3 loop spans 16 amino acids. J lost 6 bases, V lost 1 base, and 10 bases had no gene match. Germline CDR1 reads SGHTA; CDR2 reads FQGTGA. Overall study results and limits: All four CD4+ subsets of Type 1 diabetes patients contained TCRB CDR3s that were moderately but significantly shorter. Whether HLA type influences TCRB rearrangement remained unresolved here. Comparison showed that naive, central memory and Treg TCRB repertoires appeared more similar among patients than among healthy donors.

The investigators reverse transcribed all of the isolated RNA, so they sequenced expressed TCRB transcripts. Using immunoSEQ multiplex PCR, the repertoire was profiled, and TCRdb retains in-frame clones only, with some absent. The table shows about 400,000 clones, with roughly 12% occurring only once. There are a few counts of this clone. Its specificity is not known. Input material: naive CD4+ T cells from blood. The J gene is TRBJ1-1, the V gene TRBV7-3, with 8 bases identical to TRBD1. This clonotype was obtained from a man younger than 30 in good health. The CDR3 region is CASSLSPRGQHAEAFF. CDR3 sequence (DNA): TGTGCCAGCAGCTTAAGCCCCAGGGGGCAACACGCTGAAGCTTTCTTT.